These 31 T cell receptor beta chains were all obtained from the same sample, sequenced in a study of CD8+CD57+ T cells in acquired aplastic anemia. The use of genomic DNA as template underpinned the TCR beta VDJ and CDR3 profiling. TCRdb re-called the reads with MiXCR, one entry per CDR3 protein. Of 250,000 to 350,000 distinct CDR3 sequences in the sample, 45% to 65% were seen once. Material: sorted CD4+, CD8+, or CD8+CD57+ T cells (not recorded which) from PBMCs. These receptor sequences come from a human donor with severe aplastic anemia or a healthy control (not recorded which).

This clonotype was counted between two and nine times. The rearrangement uses TRBV20-1 and TRBJ1-4, with unresolved D. With 0 bases removed from V and 6 bases from J, the gap between germline ends came to 11 bases. The length of the CDR3 is 14 residues. CDR1 is DFQATT, CDR2 SNEGSKA, per germline (reference sequence). CDR3 in amino acids: CSARDRRRDEKLFF. The CDR3 coding sequence is TGCAGTGCTAGAGACCGACGGAGAGATGAAAAACTGTTTTTT.

The chain employs TRBV2 and TRBJ1-1; perhaps TRBD1 as D (5 bases). The CDR3 loop spans 14 amino acids. Per the germline V gene, CDR1 is SNHLY and CDR2 is FYNNEI. Deletions cut 9 bases from V and 1 base from J, with 15 bases between. The CDR3 DNA reads TGTGCCAGAAATGACCCAGGGTGGAACACTGAAGCTTTCTTT. Its protein is CARNDPGWNTEAFF.

To note about this clonotype: Since a much larger clone is just one base distant, this may be a read error. V is TRBV6-5 and J is TRBJ1-1; no reliable D call. V was cut by 5 bases and J by 0 bases, with 7 bases left in between. Germline CDR1 and CDR2: MNHEY and SVGAGI. The CDR3 sequence is 13 residues long. This CDR3 reads CASSDRMNTEAFF. For the CDR3, the DNA is TGTGCCAGCAGTGACCGGATGAACACTGAAGCTTTCTTT.

The table lists this clonotype with a few counts. This may be a read error: a much more frequent sequence differs by one nucleotide. As the CDR3 is not closed by the conserved phenylalanine or tryptophan, this likely results from a read error. This chain joins TRBV20-1 and TRBJ1-1; tentative D call: TRBD1 (6 bases). Germline V CDR1 and CDR2: DFQATT, SNEGSKA (reference sequence). Trimming removed 5 bases from V and 3 bases from J, with 13 bases in between. The CDR3 contains 13 residues. The CDR3 DNA is TGCAGTGCTGGGGGGCCCCCGGACACTGAAGCTTTCTTG. Residues: CSAGGPPDTEAFL.

This clonotype was detected only a few times. CDR3 sequence reads: CASSLPGQGDEQYF. The CDR3 DNA sequence: TGCGCCAGCAGTTTACCGGGACAGGGGGACGAGCAGTACTTC. The chain couples TRBV10-2 to TRBJ2-7; 11 positions match TRBD1. The CDR3 consists of 14 residues. With 5 bases clipped from V and 5 bases from J, the junction kept 5 bases outside the gene matches. Germline lookup yields CDR1 WSHSY and CDR2 SAAADI.

This rearrangement joins TRBV29-1 to TRBJ1-3, with 8 bases identical to TRBD1. The CDR3 length is 13 residues. V lost 3 bases, J lost 8 bases, and 6 bases stayed unmatched. The V gene's germline CDR1 is SQVTM and CDR2 ANQGSEA. CDR3 in DNA: TGCAGCGTTGAGGGACAGGATGAAGACACCATATATTTT. It codes for CSVEGQDEDTIYF.

This rearrangement joins TRBV24-1 to TRBJ2-3; weak D call: TRBD1 (5 bases). Germline values: CDR1 KGHDR, CDR2 SFDVKD. The CDR3 is 14 amino acids. V lost 4 bases, J lost 4 bases, and 11 bases lay in between. CDR3 nucleotides: TGTGCCACCAGTGAAGCCGACAGACCAGATACGCAGTATTTT. This translates into CATSEADRPDTQYF.

V is TRBV2 and J is TRBJ2-7; D perhaps matches TRBD1 (6 bases). CDR3 size: 13 residues. The V gene lost 4 bases and the J gene lost 6 bases, with 13 bases spanning the gap. The germline V gene encodes CDR1 SNHLY and CDR2 FYNNEI. The CDR3 region has the DNA TGTGCCAGCAGTGCGGACAGAGTGAGCGAGCAGTACTTC. It is translated as CASSADRVSEQYF. Filled out from reference TRBV2 and TRBJ2-7, the complete variable domain reads EPEVTQTPSHQVTQMGQEVILRCVPISNHLYFYWYRQILGQKVEFLVSFYNNEISEKSEIFDDQFSVERPDGSNFTLKIRSTKLEDSAMYFCASSADRVSEQYFGPGTRLTVT.

V gene TRBV7-4 combines with J gene TRBJ2-7; 7 bases agree with TRBD2. Unmatched junction bases numbered 8, after V lost 1 base and J lost 2 bases. The CDR3 has 16 amino acids. The V gene's germline CDR1 is SGHVT and CDR2 SQSDAQ. The CDR3 DNA reads as TGTGCCAGCAGCTTAGTTGGGAGCGGGACGACCTACGAGCAGTACTTC. It codes for CASSLVGSGTTYEQYF.

DNA of the CDR3: TGTGCCAGTAGTATGCCCCGGACTAGCGGGAGCGATGAGCAGTTCTTC. It is translated as CASSMPRTSGSDEQFF. The V gene is TRBV19, the J gene TRBJ2-1, with TRBD2 identical over 13 bases. This CDR3 is 16 amino acids long. Looked up from germline, CDR1 is LNHDA and CDR2 is SQIVND (reference sequence). V was pared by 3 bases and J by 8 bases, with 7 bases of the junction left unmatched.

This clonotype appeared a single time. The junction differs from germline at one of its ends, possibly a read error. The chain recombines TRBV2 with TRBJ1-1; D gene ambiguous. Germline values: CDR1 SNHLY, CDR2 FYNNEI. The CDR3 spans 16 residues. The CDR3 is CASSHNSTRTNTEAFF. The CDR3 DNA reads TGTGCCAGCAGCCACAACAGTACCCGGACGAACACTGAGGCTTTCTTT.

The CDR3 sequence: CASSDRGFVPSELFF. In DNA form, the CDR3 reads TGTGCCAGCAGTGATCGGGGGTTTGTGCCTAGCGAACTGTTTTTT. The V and J genes are TRBV2 and TRBJ1-4, with D tentatively TRBD1 (5 bases). Germline V gene lookup returns CDR1 SNHLY and CDR2 FYNNEI. Trimming took 3 bases from V and 12 from J, leaving 20 bases between them. The CDR3 consists of 15 residues.

This clonotype was observed a single time. This rearrangement joins TRBV12-5 to TRBJ2-3; D remains unclear. V was pared by 4 bases and J by 9 bases, with 11 bases between. The CDR3 is 12 residues long. Germline loops: CDR1 LGHNT, CDR2 FRNRAP. The CDR3 DNA reads TGTGCTAGTGGTTCGACCAGGATGACGCAGTATTTT. Translation: CASGSTRMTQYF. The whole variable domain, filled in from reference TRBV12-5 and TRBJ2-3, reads DARVTQTPRHKVTEMGQEVTMRCQPILGHNTVFWYRQTMMQGLELLAYFRNRAPLDDSGMPKDRFSAEMPDATLATLKIQPSEPRDSAVYFCASGSTRMTQYFGPGTRLTVL.

This sequence joins TRBV19 and TRBJ1-1; TRBD1 is a possible D gene (5 bases). Germline V gene lookup returns CDR1 LNHDA and CDR2 SQIVND (reference sequence). CDR3 length: 12 residues. Trimming pared 4 bases from V and 6 bases from J, leaving 9 bases between. CDR3 residues: CASSTGVAEAFF. CDR3 in DNA: TGTGCCAGTAGTACGGGGGTCGCTGAAGCTTTCTTT.

The chain has TRBV2 and TRBJ2-3, with D possibly matching TRBD2 (6 bases). Trimming removed 1 base from V and 8 bases from J, with 10 bases in between. Germline assignment: CDR1 SNHLY and CDR2 FYNNEI. The CDR3 loop spans 13 amino acids. The CDR3 bases are TGTGCCAGCAGTGAAGTTGGGACTGCTACGCAGTATTTT. Amino acid sequence: CASSEVGTATQYF.

The V call is TRBV28, the J call TRBJ1-5; 8 bases fit TRBD1. V gave up 4 bases and J gave up 8 bases; unmatched junction bases: 7. The CDR3 totals 14 residues. Germline-derived CDR1 and CDR2 are MDHEN and SYDVKM. The DNA for the CDR3 is TGTGCCAGCAGTTCGACAGGGGTTAGGAAGCCCCAGCATTTT. Translating gives CASSSTGVRKPQHF.

This clonotype came up once. The chain employs TRBV7-3 and TRBJ2-5; 9 bases line up with TRBD1. This CDR3 comprises 14 residues. V gave up 3 bases and J gave up 7 bases; unmatched junction bases: 6. Germline CDR1 is SGHTA and CDR2 is FQGTGA. CDR3 sequence (DNA): TGTGCCAGCAGCTTCCAACAGGGGGCGGGGACCCAGTACTTC. Translated, it gives CASSFQQGAGTQYF. Using reference TRBV7-3 and TRBJ2-5 for the parts outside the CDR3, the full variable domain is GAGVSQTPSNKVTEKGKYVELRCDPISGHTALYWYRQSLGQGPEFLIYFQGTGAADDSGLPNDRFFAVRPEGSVSTLKIQRTERGDSAVYLCASSFQQGAGTQYFGPGTRLLVL.

The table lists this clonotype with many counts. The chain links TRBV28 to TRBJ1-1, with no clear D. Germline CDR1 reads MDHEN; CDR2 reads SYDVKM. The CDR3 runs 11 residues. V was trimmed by 7 bases and J by 4 bases, leaving 7 bases between them. The CDR3, as DNA: TGTGCCAGCATCCACTTCACTGAAGCTTTCTTT. Encoded protein: CASIHFTEAFF.

As for this clonotype: The CDR3 carries no conserved terminal phenylalanine or tryptophan, so it likely arises from a read error. The genes are TRBV10-3 and TRBJ2-3; D remains unclear. Trimming removed 3 bases at V and 9 bases at J, with 13 bases between. The germline V gene has CDR1 ENHRY and CDR2 SYGVKD. This CDR3 is 13 amino acids long. The CDR3 coding sequence is TGTGCCATCAGTGACCGGGTGGCAGGCACGCAGTATTCT. Translating it yields CAISDRVAGTQYS.

The rearrangement uses TRBV7-3 and TRBJ2-7; 7 positions agree with TRBD2. Trimming cost V 5 bases and J 2 bases; bases outside gene matches: 9. Looked up from germline, CDR1 is SGHTA and CDR2 is FQGTGA. The CDR3 is made up of 15 amino acids. As DNA, the CDR3 is TGTGCCAGCAGCCAATCCCCCGGGACTACCTACGAGCAGTACTTC. Encoded protein: CASSQSPGTTYEQYF. Supplemented by reference TRBV7-3 and TRBJ2-7, the full variable domain reads GAGVSQTPSNKVTEKGKYVELRCDPISGHTALYWYRQSLGQGPEFLIYFQGTGAADDSGLPNDRFFAVRPEGSVSTLKIQRTERGDSAVYLCASSQSPGTTYEQYFGPGTRLTVT.

The chain has TRBV2 and TRBJ2-7; the D gene is possibly TRBD2 (5 bases). Germline V gene data show CDR1 as SNHLY and CDR2 as FYNNEI. The CDR3 has 13 residues. V lost 6 bases, J lost 2 bases, and 11 bases lay in between. The CDR3: CASSVRGPYEQYF. CDR3 bases: TGTGCCAGCAGCGTACGGGGTCCCTACGAGCAGTACTTC.

This clonotype was detected ten times or more. The rearrangement uses TRBV5-8 and TRBJ1-4, with D tentatively TRBD1 (5 bases). The CDR3 runs to 15 residues. Germline CDR1 is SGHTS and CDR2 is YDEGEE. Trimming stripped 0 bases from V and 5 bases from J, with 11 bases between. This CDR3 is CASSLAAPGNEKLFF. The CDR3 DNA follows: TGTGCCAGCAGCTTGGCCGCGCCAGGGAATGAAAAACTGTTTTTT.

V is TRBV19 and J is TRBJ2-1; 12 bases map to TRBD2. The V segment lost 6 bases and the J segment 8 bases; nucleotides outside the gene matches: 14. Per the germline V gene, CDR1 is LNHDA and CDR2 is SQIVND (reference sequence). The CDR3 is 17 amino acids. CDR3: CASRNLQTSGRRDEQFF. Written as DNA, the CDR3 is TGTGCCAGTAGGAACCTCCAGACTAGCGGGAGAAGGGATGAGCAGTTCTTC.

This clonotype was observed many times. This rearrangement joins TRBV7-8 to TRBJ1-2; the D gene is possibly TRBD1 (6 bases). Germline assignment: CDR1 SGHVS and CDR2 FQNEAQ. Trimming cost V 1 base and J 0 bases, with 27 bases left between them. The CDR3 is 21 amino acids. The CDR3 reads CASSLDRIGDTGRGSNYGYTF. Here the CDR3 DNA reads TGTGCCAGCAGCTTAGACCGGATAGGGGACACCGGGAGGGGTTCTAACTATGGCTACACCTTC.

This clonotype was observed many times. The chain recombines TRBV11-2 with TRBJ1-5; D unclear. CDR1 is SGHAT, CDR2 FQNNGV, per germline. Trimming stripped 0 bases from V and 4 bases from J, with 10 bases between. The length of the CDR3 is 15 residues. The CDR3 sequence: CASSLDVRGNQPQHF. The CDR3 coding sequence is TGTGCCAGCAGCTTAGATGTTAGAGGGAATCAGCCCCAGCATTTT. Full variable domain (rest looked up from reference TRBV11-2 and TRBJ1-5): EAGVAQSPRYKIIEKRQSVAFWCNPISGHATLYWYQQILGQGPKLLIQFQNNGVVDDSQLPKDRFSAERLKGVDSTLKIQPAKLEDSAVYLCASSLDVRGNQPQHFGDGTRLSIL.

This rearrangement joins TRBV20-1 to TRBJ1-5, with D perhaps TRBD1 (5 bases). CDR3 size: 15 residues. Trimming pared 5 bases from V and 6 bases from J, leaving 20 bases between. Germline lookup yields CDR1 DFQATT and CDR2 SNEGSKA (reference sequence). CDR3 coding DNA: TGCAGTGCTGAACCGGGACTGGGTCCTGGTCAGCCCCAGCATTTT. Its protein product is CSAEPGLGPGQPQHF.

In this sample, this clonotype turned up a few times. J is TRBJ2-1 and V is TRBV7-6, with D possibly being TRBD1 (6 bases). CDR1 and CDR2 (germline): SGHVS, FNYEAQ. The CDR3 extends over 13 amino acids. V was cut by 4 bases and J by 8 bases, with 12 bases left in between. CDR3 sequence (DNA): TGTGCCAGCAGCTCCAGGGGTGGGCATGAGCAGTTCTTC. Translation gives CASSSRGGHEQFF.

This clonotype has a single count. V usage is TRBV20-1 and J usage is TRBJ1-2; no firm D call. The CDR3 sequence is 15 residues long. Germline V gives CDR1 DFQATT, CDR2 SNEGSKA (reference sequence). With 4 bases removed from V and 0 bases from J, the gap between germline ends came to 15 bases. CDR3 DNA sequence: TGCAGTGCTATTTTCGTCACGATAGCTAACTATGGCTACACCTTC. Its protein is CSAIFVTIANYGYTF.

The rearrangement joins TRBV6-2 or TRBV6-3 to TRBJ2-2; tentatively, D is TRBD1 or TRBD2 (5 bases each). This CDR3 region has 14 residues. The V gene lost 3 bases and the J gene lost 7 bases, with 12 bases spanning the gap. The V gene's germline CDR1 is MNHEY and CDR2 SVGEGT. CDR3 coding DNA: TGTGCCAGCAGTTATCACCGGGGCAGCGGGGAGCTGTTTTTT. Amino acids: CASSYHRGSGELFF.

The chain combines TRBV5-4 with TRBJ2-5, with D possibly being TRBD1 (6 bases). CDR3 length: 14 amino acids. V gave up 3 bases and J gave up 2 bases, with 11 bases separating them. In germline, CDR1 is SGHNT, CDR2 YYREEE (reference sequence). The CDR3 protein is CASSSRDTQETQYF. The CDR3 DNA follows: TGTGCCAGCAGCTCGAGGGACACTCAAGAGACCCAGTACTTC.

Details on this clonotype: The conserved closing phenylalanine or tryptophan is absent in this CDR3, likely reflecting a read error. It is unclear where the CDR3 begins or ends on the DNA, so no DNA is shown, and the CDR3 is as TCRdb lists it. V is TRBV2 and J is TRBJ2-5. Germline values: CDR1 SNHLY, CDR2 FYNNEI. The CDR3 length is 8 residues, termini included. The CDR3 protein is CASSGKIQ.